This passage covers 8 T cell receptor beta chains from one sample sequenced in a study of PD-L1 blockade in urothelial cancer. Assay: immunoSEQ multiplex PCR; the TCRdb copy retains only in-frame clones and omits some. The sample includes under 50,000 clones, 80% to 95% of them seen just once. The source material was PBMCs, sampled around atezolizumab (anti-PD-L1) treatment. The receptors stem from a man between 65 and 85 years old with urothelial cancer.

With regard to this clone: Compared with germline, one end of the junction differs, possibly owing to a read error. The chain links TRBV5-1 to TRBJ2-5; 8 nucleotides match TRBD2. This CDR3 contains 17 residues. The germline gives CDR1 SGHRS, CDR2 YFSETQ. CDR3 nucleotide sequence: TGCGCCGGCAGCTTGAAAATCGGGACTAGTGTCCGAGAGACCCAGTACTTC. Translated: CAGSLKIGTSVRETQYF.

The rearrangement links TRBV9 to TRBJ2-2; 11 nucleotides agree with TRBD2. V dropped 4 bases and J dropped 3; count of bases not matched to a gene: 5. Germline values: CDR1 SGDLS, CDR2 YYNGEE. The CDR3 runs to 16 residues. The CDR3 reads CASSFSGRVDTGELFF. In nucleotides, the CDR3 is TGTGCCAGCAGCTTTAGCGGGAGGGTCGACACCGGGGAGCTGTTTTTT.

This clone has just one count. V and J are TRBV19 and TRBJ2-7, with TRBD2 identical over 8 bases. The V gene end was trimmed by 1 base and the J gene end by 0 bases; junction bases not matched to a gene: 2. This CDR3 contains 15 residues. Germline-derived CDR1 and CDR2 are LNHDA and SQIVND (reference sequence). This CDR3 is CASSIARGASYEQYF. DNA for the CDR3: TGTGCCAGTAGTATAGCGCGGGGGGCCTCCTACGAGCAGTACTTC.

The V gene is TRBV7-2, the J gene TRBJ2-1; D remains ambiguous. Germline V gives CDR1 SGHTA, CDR2 FQGNSA. There are 14 residues in the CDR3. V was cut by 3 bases and J by 4 bases, with 10 bases left in between. The CDR3 region has the DNA TGTGCCAGCAGCTTTATTGCGGTTTACAATGAGCAGTTCTTC. Translated, it gives CASSFIAVYNEQFF.

V usage is TRBV5-4 and J usage is TRBJ1-2; 7 nucleotides match TRBD1. Per the germline V gene, CDR1 is SGHNT and CDR2 is YYREEE (reference sequence). The CDR3 extends over 15 amino acids. J gave up 4 bases and V 3 bases, and 9 bases lay outside the gene matches. The DNA of the CDR3 is TGTGCCAGCAGCTCGCCCCAAGGGGGCTTCTATGGCTACACCTTC. Translation gives CASSSPQGGFYGYTF.

The J gene is TRBJ2-7, the V gene TRBV19; D is perhaps TRBD2 (5 bases). Germline CDR1 LNHDA, CDR2 SQIVND (reference sequence). V lost 5 bases to trimming and J lost 7 bases, with 18 bases between them. The CDR3 runs to 14 residues. CDR3 bases: TGTGCCAGTAGTGTCGCAGAGGCCTCGGGGGAGCAGTACTTC. Its translation: CASSVAEASGEQYF.

This sequence joins TRBV6-1 and TRBJ1-5, with 7 nucleotides matching TRBD1. This CDR3 comprises 15 residues. V lost 7 bases, J lost 4 bases, and 10 bases stayed unmatched. Germline V lookup: CDR1 MNHNS, CDR2 SASEGT. The CDR3 DNA follows: TGTGCCAGCATATCTTGGATACAGGGGAATCAGCCCCAGCATTTT. It codes for CASISWIQGNQPQHF.

The chain uses TRBV5-8 and TRBJ1-1; tentative D call: TRBD1 (6 bases). In germline, CDR1 is SGHTS, CDR2 YDEGEE. The V and J ends lost 4 bases and 1 base respectively, with 11 bases between them. CDR3 length equals 14 residues. The CDR3 DNA reads as TGTGCCAGCAGCCTTCGGACAGAGAACACTGAAGCTTTCTTT. Translating gives CASSLRTENTEAFF.